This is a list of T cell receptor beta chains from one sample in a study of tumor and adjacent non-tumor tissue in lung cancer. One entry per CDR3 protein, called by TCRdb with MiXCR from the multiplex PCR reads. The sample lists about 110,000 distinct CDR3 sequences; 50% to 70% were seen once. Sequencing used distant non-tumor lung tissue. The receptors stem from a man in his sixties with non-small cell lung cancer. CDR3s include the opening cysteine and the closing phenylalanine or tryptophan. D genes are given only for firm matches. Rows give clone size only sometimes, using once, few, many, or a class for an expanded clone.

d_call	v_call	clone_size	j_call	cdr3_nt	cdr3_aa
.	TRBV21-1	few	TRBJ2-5	TGTGCCAGCACTATACAGGACCAAGAGACCCAGTACTTC	CASTIQDQETQYF
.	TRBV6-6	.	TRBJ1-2	TGTGCCAGCAGTACCCCCCGTGGAGGGAACTATGGGTACACCTTC	CASSTPRGGNYGYTF
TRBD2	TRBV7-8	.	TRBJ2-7	TGTGCCAGTAGTAGTGGCCCGGGCGGGGGTGAGCAGTACTTC	CASSSGPGGGEQYF
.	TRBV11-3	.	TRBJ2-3	TGTGCCAGCAGCTTAAGGGGCTGGAGGGTCGTTGAAGATATGCAGTATTTT	CASSLRGWRVVEDMQYF
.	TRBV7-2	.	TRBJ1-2	TGTGCCAGTAGCTCCCGAGGGGGGCTTAACTATGGCTACACCTTC	CASSSRGGLNYGYTF
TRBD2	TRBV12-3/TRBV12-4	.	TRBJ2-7	TGTCCCAGCAGTTTTAGGCGGGGGGGACTTCGGGCCGCGGGCGAGCAATACTTC	CPSSFRRGGLRAAGEQYF
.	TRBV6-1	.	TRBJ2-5	TGTGCCAGCAGACGGAAGACCGGGATAGGGGTTGAAGAGACCCAGCACTTC	CASRRKTGIGVEETQHF
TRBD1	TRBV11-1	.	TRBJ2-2	TGTCCCAGCAGCTGGGACAGGGGTCACGGGGAGCTGTCTTTT	CPSSWDRGHGELSF
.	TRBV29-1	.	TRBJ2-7	TGCAGCGTTATTCTCCGGGTACAGGAGACCTACGAGCAGTACTTC	CSVILRVQETYEQYF
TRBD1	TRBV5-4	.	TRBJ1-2	TGTGCCAGCAGGTCGACAGGGGCGAGGGCTAACTATGGCTACGCCTTC	CASRSTGARANYGYAF
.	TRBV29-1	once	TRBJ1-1	TGCAGCGTTCGCGACGCATGCACTGAAGCTTTCTTT	CSVRDACTEAFF
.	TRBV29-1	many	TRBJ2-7	TGCAGCGCCCTAACGGGGACGGAGGAGCAGTACTTC	CSALTGTEEQYF
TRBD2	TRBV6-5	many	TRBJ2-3	TGTGCCAGCAGTTACCGTCTAGCGGCTAGCACAGATACGCAGTATTTT	CASSYRLAASTDTQYF
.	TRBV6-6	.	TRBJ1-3	TGTGCGAGCGGCTATCAAAACATCATATATTTT	CASGYQNIIYF
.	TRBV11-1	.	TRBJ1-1	TGTGCCAGCAGCTTATCAGTGGACGAGACTGAAGCTTTCTTT	CASSLSVDETEAFF
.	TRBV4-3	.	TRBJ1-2	TGCGCCGGCAGCCAAGATCCGCCAGTTAAAGACTACACCTTC	CAGSQDPPVKDYTF
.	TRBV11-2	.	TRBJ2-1	TGTGCCAGCAGCCCCCCATTTGGAGCGGAAAAAGAGCAGTTCTTC	CASSPPFGAEKEQFF